The 32 T cell receptor beta chains below were found in one sample sequenced in a study of Graves' ophthalmopathy and Graves' hyperthyroidism. Amplifying from RNA transcripts, the study obtained TCR beta CDR3 regions. First-round RT-PCR with HTBI primers preceded a second-round multiplex PCR. TCRdb processed the multiplex PCR reads anew with MiXCR; each CDR3 protein has one entry. The table lists about 210,000 distinct CDR3 sequences, 25% to 30% of them singletons. Sequenced material: peripheral blood. The origin of the receptors is a man aged 50 or older with Graves' ophthalmopathy.

This clonotype has ten or more counts. The chain links TRBV7-8 to TRBJ2-7; 7 positions agree with TRBD2. Trimming at V came to 0 bases and at J to 0 bases, leaving 11 bases not matched to a gene. Germline lookup yields CDR1 SGHVS and CDR2 FQNEAQ. CDR3 length: 18 residues. The CDR3: CASSLALRSSGLSYEQYF. The CDR3 DNA reads TGTGCCAGCAGCTTAGCCCTTCGGTCTAGCGGACTCTCCTACGAGCAGTACTTC.

This clonotype appeared many times. The rearrangement joins TRBV9 to TRBJ2-7; perhaps TRBD1 as D (5 bases). Germline V gives CDR1 SGDLS, CDR2 YYNGEE. This CDR3 is built from 14 residues. V lost 0 bases to trimming and J lost 1 base, with 8 bases between them. The CDR3 region is CASSVADSSYEQYF. CDR3 nucleotides: TGTGCCAGCAGCGTAGCCGACAGTTCCTACGAGCAGTACTTC.

This clonotype was seen only a few times. CDR3 protein: CASSYSVTGTESSYEQYF. The CDR3 coding sequence is TGTGCCAGCAGTTACTCCGTTACCGGGACAGAAAGCTCCTACGAGCAGTACTTC. This chain joins TRBV6-2 or TRBV6-3 and TRBJ2-7; TRBD1 agrees at 7 bases. This CDR3 has 18 residues. The V gene's germline CDR1 is MNHEY and CDR2 SVGEGT. J was trimmed by 0 bases and V by 0 bases; bases with no gene match: 11.

This chain connects TRBV5-1 to TRBJ1-6, with 8 bases aligning to TRBD1. The V gene end was trimmed by 4 bases and the J gene end by 9 bases; junction bases not matched to a gene: 9. Per the germline V gene, CDR1 is SGHRS and CDR2 is YFSETQ. CDR3 size: 15 residues. The DNA of the CDR3 is TGCGCCAGCAGCGGGACAGGATCGGAAAGTTCACCCCTCCACTTT. The encoded protein is CASSGTGSESSPLHF.

This clonotype was observed at least ten times. This chain joins TRBV7-8 and TRBJ1-1; a weak D match, TRBD1 (5 bases). The CDR3 has 12 amino acids. Germline CDR1 is SGHVS and CDR2 is FQNEAQ. Deletions cut 4 bases from V and 6 bases from J, with 9 bases between. The CDR3 DNA is TGTGCCAGCAGCTGGGGGACCTCTGAAGCTTTCTTT. Amino acid sequence: CASSWGTSEAFF.

The sample holds many counts of this clonotype. The chain joins TRBV29-1 to TRBJ2-7; 11 nucleotides align to TRBD2. The germline V gene has CDR1 SQVTM and CDR2 ANQGSEA. The V and J ends lost 6 bases and 4 bases, in that order; junction bases with no gene match: 8. The CDR3 runs to 14 residues. CDR3 sequence (DNA): TGCAGCGTCGGTTCGACTAGCGGGAATTACGAGCAGTACTTC. It is translated as CSVGSTSGNYEQYF.

This clonotype was seen ten or more times. The chain is built from TRBV30 and TRBJ2-7; the D gene could be TRBD1 or TRBD2 (6 bases each). V lost 1 base, J lost 1 base, and 8 bases lay in between. The CDR3 has 13 amino acids. Germline CDR1 and CDR2: GTSNPN and SVGIG (reference sequence). CDR3: CAWSGGASYEQYF. As DNA, the CDR3 is TGTGCCTGGAGTGGGGGGGCGTCCTACGAGCAGTACTTC.

This clonotype was counted ten times or more. The V call is TRBV12-3 or TRBV12-4, the J call TRBJ2-7, with D maybe TRBD2 (6 bases). V was shortened by 6 bases and J by 5 bases, with 8 bases between the two germline ends. CDR3 length equals 11 residues. The CDR3, as DNA: TGTGCCAGCAGCCGACTAGACGAGCAGTACTTC. Protein sequence: CASSRLDEQYF.

The gene calls are TRBV6-5 and TRBJ2-7; TRBD2 is a possible D gene (5 bases). Trimming pared 2 bases from V and 7 bases from J, leaving 21 bases between. CDR3 size: 16 residues. Germline lookup yields CDR1 MNHEY and CDR2 SVGAGI. The CDR3 DNA reads TGTGCCAGCAGTTACCAGACTACTCTATCTCTTCCTGAGCAGTACTTC. It encodes CASSYQTTLSLPEQYF.

This clonotype was seen repeatedly, ten times or more. As DNA, the CDR3 is TGTGCCAGCAGCTCGCCTTTTGGTCCCGAGGGCGTGGGGTCACCCCTCCACTTT. Residues: CASSSPFGPEGVGSPLHF. V usage is TRBV7-9 and J usage is TRBJ1-6, with D unresolved. Germline CDR1 and CDR2: SEHNR and FQNEAQ (reference sequence). V shed 4 bases and J shed 10 bases, with 26 bases lying between them. The CDR3 is made up of 18 amino acids.

V and J are TRBV19 and TRBJ2-5; the D gene is possibly TRBD1 (6 bases). From germline, CDR1 is LNHDA and CDR2 SQIVND (reference sequence). The CDR3 is 12 residues long. Trimming removed 7 bases at V and 5 bases at J, with 11 bases between. The CDR3 reads CASTGVWETQYF. The CDR3 DNA reads TGTGCCAGTACAGGGGTCTGGGAGACCCAGTACTTC.

This clonotype was detected ten times or more. The J gene is TRBJ1-5, the V gene TRBV27; weak D call: TRBD1 (6 bases). Germline V gene sequence: CDR1 MNHEY, CDR2 SMNVEV (reference sequence). Trimming removed 5 bases from V and 1 base from J, with 12 bases in between. The CDR3 has 15 amino acids. The CDR3 protein is CASSIQGWSNQPQHF. The CDR3 DNA follows: TGTGCCAGCAGTATACAGGGTTGGAGCAATCAGCCCCAGCATTTT.

This clonotype was recorded once. This chain links TRBV28 with TRBJ2-7, with 7 bases identical to TRBD2. The CDR3 consists of 15 residues. Per the germline V gene, CDR1 is MDHEN and CDR2 is SYDVKM. Trimming at V came to 5 bases and at J to 5 bases, leaving 12 bases not matched to a gene. In nucleotides, the CDR3 is TGTGCCAGCAGTGGTGCGGGAGCTGATAACGACGAGCAGTACTTC. It translates to CASSGAGADNDEQYF.

V is TRBV20-1 and J is TRBJ1-2; maybe TRBD1 (5 bases). The germline V gene has CDR1 DFQATT and CDR2 SNEGSKA (reference sequence). The CDR3 totals 14 residues. Trimming shortened V by 3 bases and J by 8 bases, and 19 bases separated the two germline ends. The CDR3 loop is CSASVAGTGEGYTF. CDR3 nucleotides: TGCAGTGCTAGTGTTGCTGGGACCGGAGAGGGCTACACCTTC.

This clonotype was found many times. The chain carries TRBV2 and TRBJ2-5; D assignment may be TRBD1 or TRBD2 (5 bases each). V shed 6 bases and J shed 1 base, with 12 bases lying between them. Looked up from germline, CDR1 is SNHLY and CDR2 is FYNNEI. The CDR3 extends over 14 amino acids. The CDR3 DNA reads as TGTGCCAGCAGAGTTGGGGCGGGCCAAGAGACCCAGTACTTC. This codes for CASRVGAGQETQYF.

The chain combines TRBV11-3 with TRBJ2-7; maybe TRBD2 (6 bases). The V gene's germline CDR1 is SGHNT and CDR2 YENEEA. The CDR3 has 15 amino acids. The V end lost 1 base, the J end lost 4 bases, and 14 bases lay between the germline ends. In DNA, the CDR3 is TGTGCCAGCAGCTTAGGCACGGGACTCAATTACGAGCAGTACTTC. Its protein product is CASSLGTGLNYEQYF.

This clonotype was recorded many times. The rearrangement uses TRBV10-3 and TRBJ2-7, with 13 nucleotides matching TRBD2. CDR3 length: 14 residues. In germline, CDR1 is ENHRY, CDR2 SYGVKD. With V trimmed by 7 bases and J by 5 bases, 5 bases remained unmatched. The CDR3 bases are TGTGCCATCAAAGTAGGACTAGCGGGAGACGAGCAGTACTTC. Translation: CAIKVGLAGDEQYF.

This clonotype has at least ten counts. This chain uses TRBV6-5 with TRBJ2-2; 7 bases are a match to TRBD1. V shed 2 bases, J shed 5 bases, and the junction held 11 bases outside the gene matches. CDR3 length: 17 amino acids. CDR1 and CDR2 (germline): MNHEY, SVGAGI. CDR3 residues: CASSYPRQGTGTGELFF. The CDR3 bases are TGTGCCAGCAGTTACCCGCGACAGGGCACCGGGACCGGGGAGCTGTTTTTT.

The rearrangement joins TRBV6-1 to TRBJ1-5, with D possibly being TRBD1 (6 bases). The V gene lost 5 bases and the J gene lost 1 base, with 12 bases spanning the gap. This CDR3 has 15 amino acids. The germline gives CDR1 MNHNS, CDR2 SASEGT. The CDR3 nucleotides are TGTGCCAGCAGTCGGGACAAACCCAGCAATCAGCCCCAGCATTTT. It translates to CASSRDKPSNQPQHF.

The rearrangement uses TRBV12-3 or TRBV12-4 and TRBJ2-2; either TRBD1 or TRBD2 may supply D (5 bases each). The V end lost 6 bases, the J end lost 1 base, and 18 bases lay between the germline ends. The CDR3 consists of 17 residues. The CDR3 spells CASSPSTWDGNTGELFF. CDR3 bases: TGTGCCAGCAGCCCCTCCACTTGGGACGGGAACACCGGGGAGCTGTTTTTT.

Many counts were recorded for this clonotype. This chain uses TRBV28 with TRBJ2-7; D uncertain. Trimming cost V 7 bases and J 0 bases, with 13 bases left between them. CDR3 length equals 14 residues. The V gene's germline CDR1 is MDHEN and CDR2 SYDVKM. CDR3 sequence (DNA): TGTGCCAGCACTCAGCACACGAGCTCCTACGAGCAGTACTTC. Amino acids: CASTQHTSSYEQYF. Complete variable domain (other parts from reference TRBV28 and TRBJ2-7): DVKVTQSSRYLVKRTGEKVFLECVQDMDHENMFWYRQDPGLGLRLIYFSYDVKMKEKGDIPEGYSVSREKKERFSLILESASTNQTSMYLCASTQHTSSYEQYFGPGTRLTVT.

The chain links TRBV7-8 to TRBJ1-2, with 8 bases aligning to TRBD1. The length of the CDR3 is 17 residues. Germline V CDR1 and CDR2: SGHVS, FQNEAQ. V lost 4 bases to trimming and J lost 3 bases; unmatched junction nucleotides: 13. In DNA form, the CDR3 reads TGTGCCAGCAGCTCTTCCGGGACAGGCGCTCAATACTATGGCTACACCTTC. Encoded protein: CASSSSGTGAQYYGYTF.

This clonotype occurred many times. This chain joins TRBV12-3 or TRBV12-4 and TRBJ2-7; unclear D gene. The length of the CDR3 is 16 residues. V lost 4 bases, J lost 0 bases, and 16 bases lay in between. DNA of the CDR3: TGTGCCAGCAGTTGGGTTTCGAGTTTAGGCTCCTACGAGCAGTACTTC. Its translation: CASSWVSSLGSYEQYF.

This clonotype showed up many times. The chain couples TRBV12-3 or TRBV12-4 to TRBJ2-7; 8 bases are shared with TRBD1. The CDR3 length is 17 residues. V dropped 2 bases and J dropped 3; count of bases not matched to a gene: 12. CDR3 protein: CASSLRGIGQGGYEQYF. CDR3 coding DNA: TGTGCCAGCAGTTTACGGGGCATCGGACAGGGCGGCTACGAGCAGTACTTC.

The gene calls are TRBV7-2 and TRBJ1-1; D remains unclear. Trimming stripped 3 bases from V and 5 bases from J, with 16 bases between. Germline CDR1 reads SGHTA; CDR2 reads FQGNSA. The CDR3 runs 15 residues. Here the CDR3 DNA reads TGTGCCAGCAGCTTTAAGGTGGGCAGTGGGACTGAAGCTTTCTTT. As protein: CASSFKVGSGTEAFF.

V gene TRBV2 combines with J gene TRBJ1-1, with TRBD1 as a possible D gene (5 bases). CDR1 is SNHLY and CDR2 is FYNNEI in the germline V gene. Trimming took off 5 bases at V and 6 bases at J, with 16 bases between the two ends. The CDR3 length is 14 residues. The CDR3 spells CASSSYRGLAEAFF. Written as DNA, the CDR3 is TGTGCCAGCAGTTCATATCGGGGACTCGCTGAAGCTTTCTTT.

This clonotype was seen more than once but under ten times. The V call is TRBV12-3 or TRBV12-4, the J call TRBJ1-1, with D possibly TRBD1 on 5 matching bases. Trimming stripped 4 bases from V and 3 bases from J, with 12 bases between. The CDR3 runs to 14 residues. The CDR3 DNA sequence: TGTGCCAGCAGTTCCGACAGCCTTTACACTGAAGCTTTCTTT. This translates into CASSSDSLYTEAFF.

This clonotype was detected ten times or more. The chain combines TRBV20-1 with TRBJ2-7; 10 bases line up with TRBD2. J lost 3 bases, V lost 2 bases, and 4 bases had no gene match. The CDR3 is 14 residues long. Germline CDR1 DFQATT, CDR2 SNEGSKA (reference sequence). CDR3 protein: CSARPSGSLYEQYF. DNA of the CDR3: TGCAGTGCTAGACCTAGCGGGAGCCTCTACGAGCAGTACTTC.

CDR3 residues: CASSYSEGVNTEAFF. CDR3 sequence (DNA): TGTGCCAGCAGTTACTCAGAGGGAGTGAACACTGAAGCTTTCTTT. The chain has TRBV6-5 and TRBJ1-1; D ambiguous. V was cut by 0 bases and J by 0 bases, with 8 bases left in between. Germline V CDR1 and CDR2: MNHEY, SVGAGI. This CDR3 region has 15 residues.

This clonotype was observed many times. The V and J genes are TRBV6-5 and TRBJ2-2; no clear D. The V gene's germline CDR1 is MNHEY and CDR2 SVGAGI. V was cut by 2 bases and J by 4 bases, with 2 bases left in between. The CDR3 loop spans 12 amino acids. The CDR3 DNA sequence: TGTGCCAGCAGTTACCCCACCGGGGAGCTGTTTTTT. It specifies CASSYPTGELFF.

The sample holds a few counts of this clonotype. The rearrangement uses TRBV12-3 or TRBV12-4 and TRBJ1-1, with TRBD1 matching 12 bases. V lost 6 bases, J lost 5 bases, and 10 bases stayed unmatched. The CDR3 runs to 16 residues. The CDR3 bases are TGTGCCAGCAGCCTAGGGACAGGGGGCAAGCGGACTGAAGCTTTCTTT. Residues: CASSLGTGGKRTEAFF.

This clonotype showed up many times. CDR3 loop: CAVVSGPNYGYTF. The CDR3 bases are TGTGCTGTGGTGTCGGGTCCTAACTATGGCTACACCTTC. V usage is TRBV12-5 and J usage is TRBJ1-2; D not resolved. The CDR3 consists of 13 residues. Trimming took 11 bases from V and 0 from J, leaving 13 bases between them. The V gene's germline CDR1 is LGHNT and CDR2 FRNRAP.